These T cell receptor beta chains were read from a single sample in a study of T cell changes during pregnancy in multiple sclerosis. Produced via immunoSEQ multiplex PCR; TCRdb's table is partial and in-frame only. Among around 75,000 clones listed, roughly nine tenths were seen once. The sequencing here drew on CD4+ T cells from peripheral blood mononuclear cells, taken in the third trimester of pregnancy. These receptor sequences come from a female donor in good health, enrolled as a control in a pregnancy study. Each CDR3 is given with its conserved first and last residue. Fields, in order: J gene, V gene, clone size, D gene, CDR3 DNA, CDR3 protein. D genes are given only for firm matches. Clone size, where shown, is once, few, many, or a class for clones that have expanded.

TRBJ1-1,TRBV7-2,-,TRBD1,TGTGCCAGCAGCCGTGATGACAACACAGGGGGCACTGAAGCTTTCTTT,CASSRDDNTGGTEAFF
TRBJ1-2,TRBV29-1,-,-,TGCAGCGTTGAAAGTCCAGGGCGCTATGGCTACACCTTC,CSVESPGRYGYTF
TRBJ1-2,TRBV2,-,-,TGTGCCAGCACGGCGGAGCTCTATGGCTACACCTTC,CASTAELYGYTF
TRBJ1-4,TRBV30,-,-,TGTGCCTCGGCGCGGGGGAATGAAAAACTGTTTTTT,CASARGNEKLFF
TRBJ1-1,TRBV11-2,-,TRBD1,TGTGCCAGCAGCTTAGGTACAGGGGTGAGTGAAGCTTTCTTT,CASSLGTGVSEAFF
TRBJ1-4,TRBV2,-,-,TGTGCCAGCAGGCGGGGGGCGGAAGAAAAACTGTTTTTT,CASRRGAEEKLFF
TRBJ2-5,TRBV10-3,-,TRBD2,TGTGCCATCAGAGGGGAGGGAGAGACCCAGTACTTC,CAIRGEGETQYF
TRBJ1-5,TRBV15,-,-,TGTGCCACCAGCAGAGATCTCAGCAATCAGCCCCAGCATTTT,CATSRDLSNQPQHF
TRBJ1-1,TRBV19,-,-,TGTGCCAGTAGGGCAGAGAACACTGAAGCTTTCTTT,CASRAENTEAFF
TRBJ2-7,TRBV27,-,-,TGTGCCAGCAGTCAGGCCACGGGGAGCGAGCAGTACTTC,CASSQATGSEQYF
TRBJ1-2,TRBV7-6,-,TRBD1,TGTGCCAGCAGCTCAGGGACAGCGTCCGGCTACACCTTC,CASSSGTASGYTF
TRBJ2-3,TRBV4-3,-,-,TGCGCCAGCAGCCAAGAGGGCAGGGCTTCGGATACGCAGTATTTT,CASSQEGRASDTQYF
TRBJ2-6,TRBV10-3,-,TRBD1,TGTGCCATCTGTGACAGGGACAACGTCCTGACTTTC,CAICDRDNVLTF
TRBJ1-3,TRBV2,-,-,TGTGCCAGCAGTGAAATCAGCTCTGGAAACACCATATATTTT,CASSEISSGNTIYF
TRBJ1-1,TRBV29-1,few,TRBD1,TGCAGCGTTGTTACGGCAGGGGGGTACACTGAAGCTTTCTTT,CSVVTAGGYTEAFF
TRBJ1-5,TRBV5-6,-,TRBD1,TGTGCCAGCATCAAAATTAGACAGGGCAGTAATAGCAATCAGCCCCAGCATTTT,CASIKIRQGSNSNQPQHF
TRBJ1-4,TRBV30,few,-,TGTGCCCGCCAAGGGAGCGTGGGAGAAAAACTGTTTTTT,CARQGSVGEKLFF
TRBJ2-7,TRBV19,-,-,TGTGCCAGTAGTATTTCAAGGGGCCTAACATACGAGCAGTACTTC,CASSISRGLTYEQYF
TRBJ2-2,TRBV6-5,-,-,TGTGCCAGCAGTACAGTACCGAACACCGGGGAGCTGTTTTTT,CASSTVPNTGELFF
TRBJ2-7,TRBV7-2,-,TRBD1,TGTGCCAGCAGCTTAGCCGAGACAGGGCCCTACGAGCAGTACTTC,CASSLAETGPYEQYF
TRBJ1-5,TRBV7-9,-,TRBD1,TGTGCATGGGGACAGGACAATCAGCCCCAGCATTTT,CAWGQDNQPQHF
TRBJ1-5,TRBV21-1,-,-,TGTGCCAGCAGCCCTAGGGGGGGTCAGCCCCAGCATTTT,CASSPRGGQPQHF
TRBJ1-4,TRBV2,-,TRBD1,TGTGCCAGCAGTCCCGGACAGGGCTGGGAAAAACTGTTTTTT,CASSPGQGWEKLFF
TRBJ2-1,TRBV27,-,TRBD1,TGTGCCAGCAGTTTTCGGACAGGGAGGAATGAGCAGTTCTTC,CASSFRTGRNEQFF
TRBJ2-5,TRBV29-1,-,-,TGCAGCGCTCGGTTGCGGGTACAAGAGACCCAGTACTTC,CSARLRVQETQYF
TRBJ2-2,TRBV5-6,-,-,TGTGCCAGCACCAAAACCGGGGAGCTGTTTTTT,CASTKTGELFF